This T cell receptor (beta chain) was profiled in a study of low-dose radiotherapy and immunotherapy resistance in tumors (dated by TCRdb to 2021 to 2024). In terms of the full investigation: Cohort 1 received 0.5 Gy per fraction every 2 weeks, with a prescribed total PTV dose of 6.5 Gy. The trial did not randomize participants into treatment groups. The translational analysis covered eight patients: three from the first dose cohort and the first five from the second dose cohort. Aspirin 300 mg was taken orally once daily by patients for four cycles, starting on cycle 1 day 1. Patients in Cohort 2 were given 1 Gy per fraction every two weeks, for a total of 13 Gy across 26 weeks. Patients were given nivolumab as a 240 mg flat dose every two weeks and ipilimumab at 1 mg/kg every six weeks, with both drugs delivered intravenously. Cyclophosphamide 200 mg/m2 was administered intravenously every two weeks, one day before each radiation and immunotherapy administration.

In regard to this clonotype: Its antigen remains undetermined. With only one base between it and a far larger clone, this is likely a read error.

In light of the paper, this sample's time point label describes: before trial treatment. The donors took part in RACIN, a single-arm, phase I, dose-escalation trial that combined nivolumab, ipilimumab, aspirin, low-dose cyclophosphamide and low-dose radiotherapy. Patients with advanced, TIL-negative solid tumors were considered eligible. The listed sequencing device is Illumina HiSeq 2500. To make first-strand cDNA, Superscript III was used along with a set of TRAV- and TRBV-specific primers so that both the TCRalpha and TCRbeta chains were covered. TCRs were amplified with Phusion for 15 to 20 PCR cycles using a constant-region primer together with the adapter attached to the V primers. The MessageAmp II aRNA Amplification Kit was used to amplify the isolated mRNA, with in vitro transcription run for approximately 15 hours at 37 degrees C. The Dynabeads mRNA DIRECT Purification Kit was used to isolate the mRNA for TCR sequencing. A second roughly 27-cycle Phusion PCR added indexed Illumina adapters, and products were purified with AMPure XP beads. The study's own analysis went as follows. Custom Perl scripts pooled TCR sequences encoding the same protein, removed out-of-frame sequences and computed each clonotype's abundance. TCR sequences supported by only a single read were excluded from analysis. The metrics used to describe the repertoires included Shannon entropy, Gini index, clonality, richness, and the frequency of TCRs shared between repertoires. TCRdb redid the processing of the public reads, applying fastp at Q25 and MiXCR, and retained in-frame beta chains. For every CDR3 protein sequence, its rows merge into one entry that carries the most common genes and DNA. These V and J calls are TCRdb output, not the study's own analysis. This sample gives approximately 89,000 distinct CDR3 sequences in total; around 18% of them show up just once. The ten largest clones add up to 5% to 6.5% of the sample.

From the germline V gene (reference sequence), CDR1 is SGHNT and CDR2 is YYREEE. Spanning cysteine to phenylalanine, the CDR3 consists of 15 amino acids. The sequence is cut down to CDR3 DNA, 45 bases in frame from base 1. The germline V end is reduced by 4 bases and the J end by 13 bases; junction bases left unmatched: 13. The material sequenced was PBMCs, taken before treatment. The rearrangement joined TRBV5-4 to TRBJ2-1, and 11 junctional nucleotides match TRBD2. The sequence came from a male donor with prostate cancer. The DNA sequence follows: TGTGCCAGCAGCGGGGGACTAGCGGTGACGGAGACCCAGTTCTTC. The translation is CASSGGLAVTETQFF.